The 10 T cell receptor beta chains reported below all come from one sample, sequenced in a study of blood T cell repertoires in COVID-19. TCRdb's copy holds only in-frame clones and misses some; the assay was immunoSEQ multiplex PCR. Among some 190,000 clones listed, roughly 84% were seen once. The sequenced material came from peripheral blood. The receptors were gathered from a person aged 70 to 85 with COVID-19, enrolled during active disease.

For the CDR3, the DNA is TGTGCCATTTCAGCCGACGGAGCTAACTATGGCTACACCTTC. Its translation is CAISADGANYGYTF. The V call is TRBV6-5, the J call TRBJ1-2, with unresolved D. The CDR3 consists of 14 residues. Germline V gene data show CDR1 as MNHEY and CDR2 as SVGAGI. The ends were cut back, 10 bases at V and 0 bases at J, with 15 bases in the middle.

This clone turned up a few times. V gene TRBV30 combines with J gene TRBJ2-7; 8 positions agree with TRBD2. Germline assignment: CDR1 GTSNPN and CDR2 SVGIG (reference sequence). The ends lost 2 bases at V and 6 bases at J; junction bases unmatched: 9. The CDR3 has 14 residues. The CDR3 DNA follows: TGTGCCTGGAGTACAAGCGGGAGTCGTTCCGAGCAGTACTTC. Amino acids: CAWSTSGSRSEQYF.

V and J are TRBV18 and TRBJ2-7, with D maybe TRBD2 (6 bases). Germline CDR1 reads KGHSH; CDR2 reads LQKENI. The V and J ends lost 3 bases and 4 bases respectively, with 7 bases between them. The CDR3 extends over 12 amino acids. The CDR3 DNA is TGTGCCAGCTCACCTGGAGGGTACGAGCAGTACTTC. Protein sequence: CASSPGGYEQYF.

The rearrangement joins TRBV7-3 to TRBJ1-5; the D is unclear. The CDR3 contains 13 residues. Germline CDR1 and CDR2: SGHTA and FQGTGA. The V end was cut by 1 base, the J end by 8 bases, with 9 bases between. CDR3 sequence: CASSLSSAEPQHF. The CDR3 bases are TGTGCCAGCAGCTTAAGCAGCGCGGAGCCCCAGCATTTT.

For the CDR3, the DNA is TGCGCCAGCAGCCCGACAGGGGGCGCTTATGGCTACACCTTC. This encodes CASSPTGGAYGYTF. The V gene is TRBV5-1, the J gene TRBJ1-2; the match to TRBD1 covers 10 bases. The CDR3 runs to 14 residues. Germline lookup yields CDR1 SGHRS and CDR2 YFSETQ. With V trimmed by 4 bases and J by 5 bases, 5 bases remained unmatched.

This clone has only one observation. V is TRBV10-3 and J is TRBJ1-1; the D gene is possibly TRBD1 (6 bases). CDR1 is ENHRY, CDR2 SYGVKD, per germline. The CDR3 extends over 14 amino acids. The V gene lost 3 bases and the J gene lost 4 bases, with 12 bases spanning the gap. In DNA form, the CDR3 reads TGTGCCATCAGTGAAAACCGAGGGGGCACTGAAGCTTTCTTT. It encodes CAISENRGGTEAFF.

V gene TRBV3-1 (or the pseudogene TRBV3-2) combines with J gene TRBJ2-3, with 7 bases identical to TRBD2. Germline CDR1 LGHDT, CDR2 YNNKEL (reference sequence). The CDR3 runs to 13 residues. V dropped 8 bases and J dropped 1; count of bases not matched to a gene: 3. The DNA for the CDR3 is TGTGCCAGCGCCCTAGCGGGCACAGATACGCAGTATTTT. It is translated as CASALAGTDTQYF.

The V call is TRBV4-1, the J call TRBJ1-5; no reliable D call. The germline V and J ends were trimmed by 2 bases and 1 base, with 15 bases remaining between them. The CDR3 spans 17 residues. Germline assignment: CDR1 MGHRA and CDR2 YSYEKL. CDR3 sequence (DNA): TGCGCCAGCAGCCAATACTCTGAGGGCGTCAGCAATCAGCCCCAGCATTTT. Protein sequence: CASSQYSEGVSNQPQHF.

The sample holds one count of this clone. V is TRBV20-1 and J is TRBJ1-2, with D possibly matching TRBD1 (5 bases). The CDR3 runs 10 residues. The V gene's germline CDR1 is DFQATT and CDR2 SNEGSKA (reference sequence). Trimming removed 7 bases from V and 5 bases from J, with 8 bases in between. The CDR3 coding sequence is TGCAGTGTGTCAGGGTATGGCTACACCTTC. This sequence encodes CSVSGYGYTF.

V usage is TRBV10-1 and J usage is TRBJ2-7; 9 nucleotides agree with TRBD2. Trimming removed 8 bases from V and 7 bases from J; junction bases left unmatched: 12. Germline V gene sequence: CDR1 WNHNN, CDR2 SYGVQD (reference sequence). The CDR3 totals 14 residues. The CDR3 region is CASYAQGRGGEQYF. The CDR3 DNA reads TGCGCCAGCTACGCACAAGGGCGGGGGGGTGAGCAGTACTTC.